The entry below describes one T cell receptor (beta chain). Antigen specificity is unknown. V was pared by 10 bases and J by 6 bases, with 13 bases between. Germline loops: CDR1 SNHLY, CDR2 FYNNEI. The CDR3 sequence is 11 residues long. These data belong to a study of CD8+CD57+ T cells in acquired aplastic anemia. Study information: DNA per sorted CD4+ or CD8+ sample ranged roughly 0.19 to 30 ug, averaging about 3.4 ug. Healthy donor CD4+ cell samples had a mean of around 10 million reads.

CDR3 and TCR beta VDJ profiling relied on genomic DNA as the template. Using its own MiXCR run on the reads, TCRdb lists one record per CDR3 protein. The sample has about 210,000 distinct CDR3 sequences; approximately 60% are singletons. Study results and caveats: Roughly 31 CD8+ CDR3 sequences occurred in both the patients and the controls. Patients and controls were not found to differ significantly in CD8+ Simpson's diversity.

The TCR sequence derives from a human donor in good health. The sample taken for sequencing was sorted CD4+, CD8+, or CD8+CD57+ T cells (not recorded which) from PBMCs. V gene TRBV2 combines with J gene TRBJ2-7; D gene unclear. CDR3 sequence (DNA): TGTGCCACCAGCACCGGGCCCGAGCAGTACTTC. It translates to CATSTGPEQYF.